This TCR beta chain is drawn from a study of blood T cell repertoires in COVID-19. Study in general: Samples representing acute and convalescent COVID-19 were sourced from the United States, Italy and Spain. From T cells, B-cell-depleted T cells, or PBMCs came the material, which was cDNA or gDNA.

TCRdb's copy holds only in-frame clones and misses some; the assay was immunoSEQ multiplex PCR. The repertoire consists of about 420,000 clones, with roughly 90% occurring once and the leading ten covering roughly 0.84%. The germline V gene has CDR1 SNHLY and CDR2 FYNNEI. CDR3 length equals 13 residues. The ends were cut back, 7 bases at V and 8 bases at J, with 14 bases in the middle. Enrolled during active infection, Seattle patients were then followed longitudinally. The J gene is TRBJ2-2, the V gene TRBV2, with a weak D call TRBD1 (5 bases). The TCR was taken from a man younger than 30 with COVID-19, enrolled during active disease. The sample taken for sequencing was peripheral blood. CDR3 nucleotide sequence: TGTGCCAGCAATACACGCAGGGCGGGGGAGCTGTTTTTT. Translated: CASNTRRAGELFF.